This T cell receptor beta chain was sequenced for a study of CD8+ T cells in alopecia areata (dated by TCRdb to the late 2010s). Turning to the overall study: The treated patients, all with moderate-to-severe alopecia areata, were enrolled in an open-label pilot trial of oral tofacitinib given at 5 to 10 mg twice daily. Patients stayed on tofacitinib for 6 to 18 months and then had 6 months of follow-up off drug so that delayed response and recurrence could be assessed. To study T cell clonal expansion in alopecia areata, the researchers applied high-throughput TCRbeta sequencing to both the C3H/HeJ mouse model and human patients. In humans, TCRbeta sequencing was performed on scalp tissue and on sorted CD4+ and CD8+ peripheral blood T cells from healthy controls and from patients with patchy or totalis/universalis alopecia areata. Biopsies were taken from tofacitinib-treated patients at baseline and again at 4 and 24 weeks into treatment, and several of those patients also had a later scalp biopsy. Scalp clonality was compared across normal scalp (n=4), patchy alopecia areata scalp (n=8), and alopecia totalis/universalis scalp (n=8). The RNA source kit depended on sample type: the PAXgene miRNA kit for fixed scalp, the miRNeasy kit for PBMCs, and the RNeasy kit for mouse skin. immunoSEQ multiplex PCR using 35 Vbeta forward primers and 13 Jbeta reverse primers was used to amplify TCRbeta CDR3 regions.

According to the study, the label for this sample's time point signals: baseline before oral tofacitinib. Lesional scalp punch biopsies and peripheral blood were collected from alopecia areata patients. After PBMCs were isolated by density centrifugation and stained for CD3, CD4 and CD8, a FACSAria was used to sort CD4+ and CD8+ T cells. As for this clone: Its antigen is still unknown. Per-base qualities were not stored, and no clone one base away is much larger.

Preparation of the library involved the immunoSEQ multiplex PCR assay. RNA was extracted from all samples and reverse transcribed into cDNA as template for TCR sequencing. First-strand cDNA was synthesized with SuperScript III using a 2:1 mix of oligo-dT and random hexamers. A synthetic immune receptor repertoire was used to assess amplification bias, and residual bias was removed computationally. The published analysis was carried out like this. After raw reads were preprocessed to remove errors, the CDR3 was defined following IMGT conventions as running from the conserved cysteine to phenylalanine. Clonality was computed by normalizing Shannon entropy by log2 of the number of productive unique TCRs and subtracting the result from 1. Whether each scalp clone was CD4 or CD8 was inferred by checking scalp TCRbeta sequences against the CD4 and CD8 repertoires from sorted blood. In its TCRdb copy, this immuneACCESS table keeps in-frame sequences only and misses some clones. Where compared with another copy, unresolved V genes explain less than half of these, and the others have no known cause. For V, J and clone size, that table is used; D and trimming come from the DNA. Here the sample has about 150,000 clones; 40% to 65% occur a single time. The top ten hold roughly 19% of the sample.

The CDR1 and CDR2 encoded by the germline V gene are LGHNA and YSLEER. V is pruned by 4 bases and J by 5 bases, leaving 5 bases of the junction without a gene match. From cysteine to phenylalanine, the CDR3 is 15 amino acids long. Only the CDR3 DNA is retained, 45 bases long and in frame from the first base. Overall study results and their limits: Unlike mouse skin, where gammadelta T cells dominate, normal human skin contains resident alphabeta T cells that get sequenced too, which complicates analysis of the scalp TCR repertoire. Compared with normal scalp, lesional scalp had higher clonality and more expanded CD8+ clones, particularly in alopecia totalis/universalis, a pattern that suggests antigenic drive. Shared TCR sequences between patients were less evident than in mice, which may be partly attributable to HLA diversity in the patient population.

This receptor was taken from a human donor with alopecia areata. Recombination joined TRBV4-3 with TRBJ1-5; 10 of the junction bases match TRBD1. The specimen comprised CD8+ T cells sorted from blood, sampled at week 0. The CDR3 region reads CASSPDRGLDQPQHF. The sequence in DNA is TGCGCCAGCAGCCCCGACAGGGGGCTGGATCAGCCCCAGCATTTT.